This T cell receptor (beta chain) originates from a study of cytotoxic CD8 clonotypes in ibrutinib-treated CLL. About the research overall: Patients gave response samples after a median approximately eleven months of treatment, range 6 to 36.

Study results and limitations: Private clonotypes, not public ones, expanded at ibrutinib response. The study found clonality rose at ibrutinib response, then fell toward baseline at progression. Against age-matched healthy donors, baseline clonality ran higher and tracked circulating CD8+ T-cell counts.

This clone was detected once. Antigen specificity is unknown. The V and J ends lost 5 bases and 7 bases, in that order; junction bases with no gene match: 4. The V gene's germline CDR1 is MNHEY and CDR2 SVGAGI. CDR3 size: 13 residues. Assay: immunoSEQ multiplex PCR; the TCRdb copy retains only in-frame clones and omits some. The sample records some 200,000 clones, about two thirds being singletons. Sequences were derived from PBMCs, sampled after 24 months of ibrutinib treatment. The clonotype originates from a human donor with chronic lymphocytic leukemia. This rearrangement joins TRBV6-5 to TRBJ2-7; 11 bases align to TRBD2. The CDR3 reads CASSPSGRREQYF. CDR3 bases: TGTGCCAGCAGTCCTAGCGGGAGGCGGGAGCAGTACTTC.